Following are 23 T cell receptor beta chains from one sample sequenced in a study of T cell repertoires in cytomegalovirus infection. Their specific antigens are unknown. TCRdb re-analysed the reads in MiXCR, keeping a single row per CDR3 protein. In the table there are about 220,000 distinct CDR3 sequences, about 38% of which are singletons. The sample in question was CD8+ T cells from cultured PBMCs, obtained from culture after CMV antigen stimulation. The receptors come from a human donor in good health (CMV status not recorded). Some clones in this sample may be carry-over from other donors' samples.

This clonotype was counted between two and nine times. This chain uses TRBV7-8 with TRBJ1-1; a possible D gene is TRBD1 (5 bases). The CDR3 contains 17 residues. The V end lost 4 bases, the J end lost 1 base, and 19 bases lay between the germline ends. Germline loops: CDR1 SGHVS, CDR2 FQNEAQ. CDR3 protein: CASSSRQTVSPNTEAFF. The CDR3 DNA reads TGTGCCAGCAGCTCCCGCCAGACAGTTTCCCCGAACACTGAAGCTTTCTTT.

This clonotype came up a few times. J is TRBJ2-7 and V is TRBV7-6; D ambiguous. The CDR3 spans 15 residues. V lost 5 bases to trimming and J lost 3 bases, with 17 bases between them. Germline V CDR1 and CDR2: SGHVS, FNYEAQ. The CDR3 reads CASSPNGEHYYEQYF. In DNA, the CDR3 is TGTGCCAGCAGCCCTAACGGCGAACACTACTACGAGCAGTACTTC.

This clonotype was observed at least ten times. The CDR3 loop reads CASSLLPPDRPSYNEQFF. The CDR3 DNA is TGTGCCAGCAGCTTGTTACCCCCGGACAGGCCCTCCTACAATGAGCAGTTCTTC. The V call is TRBV7-6, the J call TRBJ2-1, with TRBD1 identical over 7 bases. V lost 3 bases, J lost 0 bases, and 11 bases stayed unmatched. Germline V lookup: CDR1 SGHVS, CDR2 FNYEAQ. The CDR3 loop spans 18 amino acids.

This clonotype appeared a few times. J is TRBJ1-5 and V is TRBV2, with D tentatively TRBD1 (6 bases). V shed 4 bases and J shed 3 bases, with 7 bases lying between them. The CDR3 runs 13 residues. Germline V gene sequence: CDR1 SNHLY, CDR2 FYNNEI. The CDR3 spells CASSAGANQPQHF. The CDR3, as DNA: TGTGCCAGCAGTGCAGGGGCCAATCAGCCCCAGCATTTT. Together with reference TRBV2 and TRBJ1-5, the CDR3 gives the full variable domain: EPEVTQTPSHQVTQMGQEVILRCVPISNHLYFYWYRQILGQKVEFLVSFYNNEISEKSEIFDDQFSVERPDGSNFTLKIRSTKLEDSAMYFCASSAGANQPQHFGDGTRLSIL.

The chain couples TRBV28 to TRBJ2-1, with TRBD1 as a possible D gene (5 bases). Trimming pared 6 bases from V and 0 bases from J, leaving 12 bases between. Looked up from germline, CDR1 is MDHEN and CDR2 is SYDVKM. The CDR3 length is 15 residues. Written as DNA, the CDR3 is TGTGCCAGCAGGAGAGAAACAGGCTCCTACAATGAGCAGTTCTTC. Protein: CASRRETGSYNEQFF.

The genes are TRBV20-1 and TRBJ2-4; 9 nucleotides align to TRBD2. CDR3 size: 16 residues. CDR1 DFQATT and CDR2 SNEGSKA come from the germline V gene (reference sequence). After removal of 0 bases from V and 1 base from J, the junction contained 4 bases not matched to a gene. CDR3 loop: CSARDWGTSAKNIQYF. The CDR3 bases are TGCAGTGCTAGAGATTGGGGGACTAGCGCCAAAAACATTCAGTACTTC.

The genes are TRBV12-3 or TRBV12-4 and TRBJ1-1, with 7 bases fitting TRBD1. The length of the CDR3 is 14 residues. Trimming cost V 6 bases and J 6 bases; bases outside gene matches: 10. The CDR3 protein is CASRFKGAGSEAFF. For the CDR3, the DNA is TGTGCCAGCAGGTTTAAGGGGGCGGGCTCTGAAGCTTTCTTT.

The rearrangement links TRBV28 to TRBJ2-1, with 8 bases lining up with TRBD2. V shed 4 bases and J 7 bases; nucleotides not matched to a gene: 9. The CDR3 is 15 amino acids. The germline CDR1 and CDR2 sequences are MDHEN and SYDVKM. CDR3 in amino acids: CASSSLAAPGNEQFF. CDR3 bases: TGTGCCAGCAGTTCACTAGCGGCCCCTGGTAATGAGCAGTTCTTC.

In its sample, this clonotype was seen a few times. Written as DNA, the CDR3 is TGTGCCAGCTGTGGGGGTACGAGCAATCAGCCCCAGCATTTT. Its protein is CASCGGTSNQPQHF. This chain uses TRBV6-6 with TRBJ1-5; D might be TRBD1 (5 bases). The CDR3 is made up of 14 amino acids. CDR1 is MNHNY and CDR2 is SVGAGI in the germline V gene (reference sequence). V lost 8 bases and J lost 1, with 12 bases in between.

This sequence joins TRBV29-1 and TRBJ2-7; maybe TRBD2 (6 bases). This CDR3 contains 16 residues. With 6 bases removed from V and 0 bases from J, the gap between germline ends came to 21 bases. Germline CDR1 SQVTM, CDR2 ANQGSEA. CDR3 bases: TGCAGCGTGGCCGGCGTAGGAGGGATTGACTCCTACGAGCAGTACTTC. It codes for CSVAGVGGIDSYEQYF.

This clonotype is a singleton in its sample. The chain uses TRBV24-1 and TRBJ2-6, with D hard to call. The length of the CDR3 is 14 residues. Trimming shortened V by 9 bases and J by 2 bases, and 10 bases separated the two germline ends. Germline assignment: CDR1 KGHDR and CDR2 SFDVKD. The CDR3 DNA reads TGTGCCACCCCACAGCCCGCTGGGGCCAACGTCCTGACTTTC. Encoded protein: CATPQPAGANVLTF.

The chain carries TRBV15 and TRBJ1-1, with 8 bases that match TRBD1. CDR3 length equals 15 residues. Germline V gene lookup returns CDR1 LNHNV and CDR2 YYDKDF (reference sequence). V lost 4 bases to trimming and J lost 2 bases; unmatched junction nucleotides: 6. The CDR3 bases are TGTGCCACCAGCAAAGACAGGGGCCCTAACACTGAAGCTTTCTTT. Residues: CATSKDRGPNTEAFF.

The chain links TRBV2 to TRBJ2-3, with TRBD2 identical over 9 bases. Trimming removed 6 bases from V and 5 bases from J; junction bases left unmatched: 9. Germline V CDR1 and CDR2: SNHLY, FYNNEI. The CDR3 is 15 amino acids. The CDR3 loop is CASSWTSEAVDTQYF. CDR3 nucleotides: TGTGCCAGCAGCTGGACTAGCGAAGCGGTAGATACGCAGTATTTT.

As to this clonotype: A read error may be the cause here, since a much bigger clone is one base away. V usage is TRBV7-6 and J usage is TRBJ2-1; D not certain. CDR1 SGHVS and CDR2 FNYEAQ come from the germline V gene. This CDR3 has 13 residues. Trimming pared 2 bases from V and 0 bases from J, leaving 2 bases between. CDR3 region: CASSLNSYNEQFF. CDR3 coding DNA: TGTGCCAGCAGCTTAAACTCCTACAATGAGCAGTTCTTC.

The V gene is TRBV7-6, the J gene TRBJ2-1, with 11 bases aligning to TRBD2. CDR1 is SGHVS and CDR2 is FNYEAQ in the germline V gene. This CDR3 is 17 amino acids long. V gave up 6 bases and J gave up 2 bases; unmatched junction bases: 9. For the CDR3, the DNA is TGTGCCAGCAGTCTCCCTAGCGGGGGGATTCCCTACAATGAGCAGTTCTTC. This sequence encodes CASSLPSGGIPYNEQFF.

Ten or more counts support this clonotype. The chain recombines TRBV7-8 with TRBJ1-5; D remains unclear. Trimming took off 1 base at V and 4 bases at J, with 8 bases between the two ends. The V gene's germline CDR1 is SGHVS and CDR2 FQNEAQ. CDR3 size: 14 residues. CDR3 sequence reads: CASSLGDLNQPQHF. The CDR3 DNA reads TGTGCCAGCAGCTTAGGCGACTTAAATCAGCCCCAGCATTTT.

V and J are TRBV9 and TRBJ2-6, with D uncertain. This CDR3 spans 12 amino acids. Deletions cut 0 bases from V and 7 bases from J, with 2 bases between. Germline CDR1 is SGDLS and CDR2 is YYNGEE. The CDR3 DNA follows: TGTGCCAGCAGCGTAGACGCCAACGTCCTGACTTTC. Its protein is CASSVDANVLTF. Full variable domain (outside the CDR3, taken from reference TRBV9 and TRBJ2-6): DSGVTQTPKHLITATGQRVTLRCSPRSGDLSVYWYQQSLDQGLQFLIQYYNGEERAKGNILERFSAQQFPDLHSELNLSSLELGDSALYFCASSVDANVLTFGAGSRLTVL.

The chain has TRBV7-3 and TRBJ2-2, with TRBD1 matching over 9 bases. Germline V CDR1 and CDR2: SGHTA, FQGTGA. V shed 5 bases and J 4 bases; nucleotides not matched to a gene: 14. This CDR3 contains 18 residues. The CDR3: CASSPRPIQGAGTGELFF. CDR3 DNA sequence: TGTGCCAGCAGCCCCCGACCGATACAGGGGGCGGGCACCGGGGAGCTGTTTTTT.

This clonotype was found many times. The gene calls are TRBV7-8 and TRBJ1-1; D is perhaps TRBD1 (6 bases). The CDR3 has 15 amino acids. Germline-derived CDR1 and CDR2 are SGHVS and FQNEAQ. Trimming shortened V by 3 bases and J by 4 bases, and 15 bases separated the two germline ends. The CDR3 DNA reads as TGTGCCAGCAGCTTTTACAGGGATTCGACCACTGAAGCTTTCTTT. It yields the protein CASSFYRDSTTEAFF.

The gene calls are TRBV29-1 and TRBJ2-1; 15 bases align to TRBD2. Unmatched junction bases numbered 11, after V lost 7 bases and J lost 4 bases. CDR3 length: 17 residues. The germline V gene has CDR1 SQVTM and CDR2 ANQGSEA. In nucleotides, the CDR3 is TGCAGCGCCCTGGGACTAGCGGGAGGCCCAGGGTACAATGAGCAGTTCTTC. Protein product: CSALGLAGGPGYNEQFF.

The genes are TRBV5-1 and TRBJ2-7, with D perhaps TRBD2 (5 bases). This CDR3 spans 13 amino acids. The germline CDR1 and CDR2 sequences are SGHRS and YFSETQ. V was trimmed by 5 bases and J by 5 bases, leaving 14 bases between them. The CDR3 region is CASSGGGINEQYF. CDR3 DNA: TGCGCCAGCAGTGGCGGAGGAATAAACGAGCAGTACTTC.

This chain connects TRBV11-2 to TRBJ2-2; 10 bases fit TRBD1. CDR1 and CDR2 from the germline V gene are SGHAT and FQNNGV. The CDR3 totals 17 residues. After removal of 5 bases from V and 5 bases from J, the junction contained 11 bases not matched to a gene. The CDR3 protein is CASSLAPGQGPTGELFF. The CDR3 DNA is TGTGCCAGCAGCCTCGCCCCGGGACAGGGGCCGACCGGGGAGCTGTTTTTT.

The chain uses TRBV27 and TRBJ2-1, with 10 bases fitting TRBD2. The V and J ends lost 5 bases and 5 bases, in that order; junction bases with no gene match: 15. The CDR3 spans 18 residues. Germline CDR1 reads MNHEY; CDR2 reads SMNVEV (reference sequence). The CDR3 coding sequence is TGTGCCAGCAGTCCGCTAGCGGGAGTAAGGGTAGGCCACAATGAGCAGTTCTTC. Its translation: CASSPLAGVRVGHNEQFF.